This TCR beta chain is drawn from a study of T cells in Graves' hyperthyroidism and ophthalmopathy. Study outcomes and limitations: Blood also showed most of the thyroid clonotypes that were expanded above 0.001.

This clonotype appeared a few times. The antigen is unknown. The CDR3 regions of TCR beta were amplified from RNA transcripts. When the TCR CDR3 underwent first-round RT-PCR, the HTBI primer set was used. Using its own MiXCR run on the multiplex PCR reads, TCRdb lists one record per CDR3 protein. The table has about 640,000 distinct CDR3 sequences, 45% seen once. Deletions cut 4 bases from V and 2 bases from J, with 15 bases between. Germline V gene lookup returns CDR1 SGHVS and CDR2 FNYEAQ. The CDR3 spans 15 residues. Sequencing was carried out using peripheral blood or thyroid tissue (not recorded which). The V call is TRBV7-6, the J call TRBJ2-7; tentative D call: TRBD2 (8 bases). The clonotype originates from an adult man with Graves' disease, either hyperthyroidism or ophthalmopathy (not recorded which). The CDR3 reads CASSYRGAGAYEQYF. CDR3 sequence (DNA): TGTGCCAGCAGCTACAGGGGAGCGGGGGCCTACGAGCAGTACTTC.